The entry below gives a single T cell receptor beta chain sequence along with its context. Its matching antigen is unknown. The sample holds other DNA sequences that translate to the same CDR3. Sequenced by immunoSEQ multiplex PCR; TCRdb stores in-frame clones only, minus some. The table lists under 850,000 clones, 72% of them singletons. This entry belongs to a study of shared clonotypes between healthy human individuals. As for the study in general: Three CD4 naive, three CD4 memory, two CD8 naive and one CD8 memory plate were used per donor.

Study-wide points: Rarefaction showed that sequencing of sorted subsets was incomplete (despite large depth). The study sampled only blood, and tissue repertoires likely differ.

CDR1 and CDR2 from the germline V gene are SGHRS and YFSETQ. The V and J ends lost 0 bases and 2 bases respectively, with 12 bases between them. The CDR3 runs 15 residues. This clonotype was obtained from a young woman in good health. The V and J genes are TRBV5-1 and TRBJ2-7, with D possibly matching TRBD2 (5 bases). The material sequenced was memory CD4+ T cells sorted from blood. Noted subset: CD45RA-negative fraction. The CDR3 reads CASSLGAGETYEQYF. CDR3 DNA sequence: TGCGCCAGCAGCTTGGGGGCGGGCGAAACCTACGAGCAGTACTTC.